This TCR beta chain was sequenced during a study of identical twins. Notes on the study in general: Cord blood beta clonotypes present at high abundance carried fewer insertions; no such pattern appeared in memory repertoires.

Concerning this clonotype itself: Antigen: not known. This may stem from a read error, because a much larger clone lies one nucleotide away.

TCRdb used MiXCR to reprocess the 5' RACE reads, holding one entry per CDR3 protein. The sample yields 1.5 million to 2 million distinct CDR3 sequences, about 32% seen once. Germline CDR1 is SQVTM and CDR2 is ANQGSEA. The CDR3 length is 14 residues. The chain carries TRBV29-1 and TRBJ2-3; D might be TRBD2 (5 bases). This TCR was recovered from a newborn girl in good health. Sequences were obtained from cord blood. The CDR3 loop reads CGVHSAASTDTQYF. For the CDR3, the DNA is TGCGGCGTTCACTCAGCGGCTAGCACAGATACGCAGTATTTT.